The entry below describes one TCR beta chain. Its antigen remains unknown. The template-switching step introduced UMIs that carried a 6-nucleotide sample barcode. TCRdb derives one entry per CDR3 protein from the 5' RACE reads, leaving out DNA. The sample data list about 380,000 distinct CDR3 sequences. These data come from a study of monozygotic twins with inflammatory bowel disease. Overall study findings and caveats: Healthy co-twins, by inverse Simpson, had higher TCRbeta diversity than their siblings with IBD. Variability in patient repertoires may have come partly from differing immunosuppressive treatments. Healthy twins showed more clonotype sharing with others than IBD patients, especially patients with disease activity.

Germline V gives CDR1 LGHNA, CDR2 YNFKEQ. The CDR3 has 17 residues. The chain couples TRBV4-2 to TRBJ2-5; the D gene TCRdb calls, TRBD2, cannot be checked with no DNA. Sequenced: blood. The TCR originated in a human donor with ulcerative colitis or Crohn's disease, or a healthy co-twin of an affected twin (not recorded which). This CDR3 reads CASSQGATSGVAETQYF.